This T cell receptor beta chain emerged from a study of blood T cell repertoires in COVID-19. Study background: Symptom resolution, clearance, or two negative PCRs marked the recovered donors of Cohort 3. Spain, Italy and the United States supplied samples that represented acute and convalescent COVID-19.

The ends were cut back, 4 bases at V and 0 bases at J, with 7 bases in the middle. The germline CDR1 and CDR2 sequences are SGDLS and YYNGEE. This CDR3 has 13 residues. Participant-given clinical history determined each cohort assignment. Using immunoSEQ multiplex PCR, the repertoire was profiled, and TCRdb retains in-frame clones only, with some absent. In the table there are roughly 190,000 clones, roughly nine tenths of which are singletons. J is TRBJ1-1 and V is TRBV9; D not certain. The origin of this receptor is a woman aged 40 to 50 in a cohort exposed to, infected with or recovered from COVID-19 (not recorded which). The material sequenced was PBMCs or T cells enriched from blood (not recorded which). CDR3 sequence (DNA): TGTGCCAGCAGCCCTACAGTGAACACTGAAGCTTTCTTT. Its translation: CASSPTVNTEAFF. Full variable domain (rest looked up from reference TRBV9 and TRBJ1-1): DSGVTQTPKHLITATGQRVTLRCSPRSGDLSVYWYQQSLDQGLQFLIQYYNGEERAKGNILERFSAQQFPDLHSELNLSSLELGDSALYFCASSPTVNTEAFFGQGTRLTVV.